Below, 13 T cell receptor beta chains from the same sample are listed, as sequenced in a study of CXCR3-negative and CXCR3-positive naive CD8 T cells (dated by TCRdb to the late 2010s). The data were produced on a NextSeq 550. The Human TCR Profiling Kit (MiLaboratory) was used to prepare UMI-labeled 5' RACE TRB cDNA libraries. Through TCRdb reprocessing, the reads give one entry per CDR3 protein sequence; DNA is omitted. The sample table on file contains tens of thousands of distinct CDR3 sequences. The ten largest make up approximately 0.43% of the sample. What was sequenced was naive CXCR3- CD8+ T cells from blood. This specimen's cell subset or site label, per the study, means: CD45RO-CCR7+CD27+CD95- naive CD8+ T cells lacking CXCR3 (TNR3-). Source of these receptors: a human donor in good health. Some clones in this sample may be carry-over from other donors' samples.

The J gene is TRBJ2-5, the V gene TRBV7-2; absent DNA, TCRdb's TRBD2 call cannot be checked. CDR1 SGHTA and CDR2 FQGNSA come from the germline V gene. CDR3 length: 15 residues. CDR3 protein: CASSLVAGVRETQYF.

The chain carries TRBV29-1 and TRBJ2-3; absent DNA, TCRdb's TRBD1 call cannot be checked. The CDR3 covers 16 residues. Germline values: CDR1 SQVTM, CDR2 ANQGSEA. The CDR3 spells CSVEKRGVLLTDTQYF.

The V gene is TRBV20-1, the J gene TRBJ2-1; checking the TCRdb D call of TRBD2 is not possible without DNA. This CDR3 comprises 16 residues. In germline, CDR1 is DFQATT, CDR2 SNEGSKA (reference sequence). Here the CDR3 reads CSARDTAGGWYDEQFF.

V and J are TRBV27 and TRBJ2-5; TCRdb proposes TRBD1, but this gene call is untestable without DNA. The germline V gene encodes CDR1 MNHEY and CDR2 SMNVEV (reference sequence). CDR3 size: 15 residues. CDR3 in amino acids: CASSLLDRAKETQYF.

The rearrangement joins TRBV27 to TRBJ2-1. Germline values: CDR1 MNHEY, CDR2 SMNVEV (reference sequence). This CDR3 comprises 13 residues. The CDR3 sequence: CASSTPLSDEQFF.

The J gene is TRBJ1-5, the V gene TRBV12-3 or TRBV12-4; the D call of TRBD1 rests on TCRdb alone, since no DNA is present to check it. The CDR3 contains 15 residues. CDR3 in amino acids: CASSLRGPGNQPQHF.

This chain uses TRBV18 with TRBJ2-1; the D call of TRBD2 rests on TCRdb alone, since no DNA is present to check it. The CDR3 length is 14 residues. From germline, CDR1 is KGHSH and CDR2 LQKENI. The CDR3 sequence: CASSPGTSGREQFF.

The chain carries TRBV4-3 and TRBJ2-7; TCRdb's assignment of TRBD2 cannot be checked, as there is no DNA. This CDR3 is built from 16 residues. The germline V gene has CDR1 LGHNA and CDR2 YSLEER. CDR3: CASSQGSGDLTYEQYF.

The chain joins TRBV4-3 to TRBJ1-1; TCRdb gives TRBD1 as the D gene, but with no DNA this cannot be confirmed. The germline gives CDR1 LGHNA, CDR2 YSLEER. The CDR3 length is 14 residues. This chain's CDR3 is CASSQDPRLTEAFF.

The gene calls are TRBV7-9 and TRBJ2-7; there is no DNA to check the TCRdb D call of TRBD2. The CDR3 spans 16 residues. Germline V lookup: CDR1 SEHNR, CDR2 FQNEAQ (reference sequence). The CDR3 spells CASSFGTTRVTYEQYF.

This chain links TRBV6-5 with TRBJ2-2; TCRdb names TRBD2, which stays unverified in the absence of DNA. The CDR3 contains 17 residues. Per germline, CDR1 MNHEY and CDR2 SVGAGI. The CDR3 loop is CASSALIAGGRTGELFF.

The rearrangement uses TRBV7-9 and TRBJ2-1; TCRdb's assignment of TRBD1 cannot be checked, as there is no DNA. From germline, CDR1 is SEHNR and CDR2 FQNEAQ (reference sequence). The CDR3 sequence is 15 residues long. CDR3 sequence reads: CASSPDRDRGNEQFF.

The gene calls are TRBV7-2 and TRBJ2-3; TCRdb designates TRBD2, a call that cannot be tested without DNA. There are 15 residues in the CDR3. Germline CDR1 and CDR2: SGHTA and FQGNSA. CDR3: CAAGAGGGASDTQYF.